Included here is one T cell receptor (beta chain) sequence, with context. Its antigen is currently unknown. This specimen comes from a study of persistence of HIV-infected CD4 T cells. Anti-CD3/anti-CD28 beads served as a nonspecific positive control stimulus. CD4+ T cells upregulating both CD40 ligand and CD69 were sorted as responding cells. Germline assignment: CDR1 DFQATT and CDR2 SNEGSKA (reference sequence). V dropped 3 bases and J dropped 4; count of bases not matched to a gene: 6. The length of the CDR3 is 15 residues. The immunoSEQ assay was version 4, run in survey mode. The table came from immunoSEQ multiplex PCR; TCRdb's copy has only in-frame clones and leaves some out. The table has around 47,000 clones, approximately 91% seen once.

The input for sequencing was CD4+ T cells sorted from PBMCs after roughly 20-hour stimulation, taken from a patient who received antiretroviral therapy. The sequence derives from an adult man with HIV who was CMV-seropositive. The chain employs TRBV20-1 and TRBJ2-2; 9 nucleotides agree with TRBD1. CDR3 protein: CSASSRQGGTGELFF. The CDR3 nucleotides are TGCAGTGCTAGTTCTAGACAGGGGGGCACCGGGGAGCTGTTTTTT.